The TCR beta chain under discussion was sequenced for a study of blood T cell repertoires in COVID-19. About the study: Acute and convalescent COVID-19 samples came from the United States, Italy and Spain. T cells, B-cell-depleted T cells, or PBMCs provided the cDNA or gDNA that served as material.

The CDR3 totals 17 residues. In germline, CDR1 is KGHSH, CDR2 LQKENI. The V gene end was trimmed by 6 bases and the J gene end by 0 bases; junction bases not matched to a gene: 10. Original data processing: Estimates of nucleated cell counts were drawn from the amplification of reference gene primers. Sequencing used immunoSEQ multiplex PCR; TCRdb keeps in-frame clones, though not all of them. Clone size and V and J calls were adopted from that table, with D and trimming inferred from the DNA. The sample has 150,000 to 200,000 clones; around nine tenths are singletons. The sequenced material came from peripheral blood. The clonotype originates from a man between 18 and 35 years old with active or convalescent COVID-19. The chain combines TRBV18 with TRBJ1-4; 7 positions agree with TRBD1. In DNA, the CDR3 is TGTGCCAGCTCCCAACAGGGGATCCGTGCAACTAATGAAAAACTGTTTTTT. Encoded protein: CASSQQGIRATNEKLFF.